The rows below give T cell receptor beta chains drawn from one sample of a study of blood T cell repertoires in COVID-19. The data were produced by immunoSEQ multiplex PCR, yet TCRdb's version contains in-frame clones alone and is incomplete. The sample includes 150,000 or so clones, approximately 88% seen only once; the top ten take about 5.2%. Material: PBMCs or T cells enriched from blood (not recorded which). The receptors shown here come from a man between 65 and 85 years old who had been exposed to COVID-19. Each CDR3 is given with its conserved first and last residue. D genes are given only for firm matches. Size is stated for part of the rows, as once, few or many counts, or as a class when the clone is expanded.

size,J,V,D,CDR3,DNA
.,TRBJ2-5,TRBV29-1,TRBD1,CSGAQGAGETQYF,TGCAGCGGTGCACAGGGGGCGGGAGAGACCCAGTACTTC
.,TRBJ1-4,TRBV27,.,CASSLSMGPGGEKLFF,TGTGCCAGCAGTTTATCGATGGGACCTGGGGGCGAGAAACTGTTTTTT
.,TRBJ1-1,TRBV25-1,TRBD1,CASGEAGGRGTEAFF,TGTGCCAGCGGGGAGGCAGGGGGTCGTGGGACTGAAGCTTTCTTT
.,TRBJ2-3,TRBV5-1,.,CASETGLTGTDTQYF,TGCGCCAGCGAGACGGGACTGACAGGCACAGATACGCAGTATTTT
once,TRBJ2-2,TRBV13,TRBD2,CASSPQGSSGGLSTGELFF,TGTGCCAGCAGCCCGCAGGGGTCGAGCGGGGGGTTATCCACCGGGGAGCTGTTTTTT
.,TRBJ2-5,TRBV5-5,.,CASSLYLAQETQYF,TGTGCCAGCAGCTTGTATTTGGCCCAAGAGACCCAGTACTTC
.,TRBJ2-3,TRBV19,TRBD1,CASSMGQGPDTQYF,TGTGCCAGTAGTATGGGACAGGGTCCAGATACGCAGTATTTT
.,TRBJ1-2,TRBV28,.,CASSLLAGASPNYGYTF,TGTGCCAGCAGTTTACTTGCAGGGGCAAGCCCTAACTATGGCTACACCTTC
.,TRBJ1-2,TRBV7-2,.,CASSLGANLGLGYTF,TGTGCCAGCAGCTTAGGAGCCAATCTGGGGCTCGGCTACACCTTC
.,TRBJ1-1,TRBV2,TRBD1,CASRTDRRAAFF,TGTGCCAGCAGAACGGACAGGCGTGCAGCTTTCTTT
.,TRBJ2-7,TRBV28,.,CASNLGGYEQYF,TGTGCCAGCAACTTGGGGGGCTACGAGCAGTACTTC
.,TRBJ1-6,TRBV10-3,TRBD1,CAIGTGSGSPLHF,TGTGCCATTGGGACAGGGAGTGGTTCACCCCTCCACTTT
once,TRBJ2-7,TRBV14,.,CASSPGSYEQYF,TGTGCCAGCAGTCCAGGGTCCTACGAGCAGTACTTC
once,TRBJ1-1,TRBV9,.,CASSVASGGGPEAFF,TGTGCCAGCAGCGTAGCCTCCGGGGGGGGCCCTGAAGCTTTCTTT
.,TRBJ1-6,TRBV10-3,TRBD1,CAISSGTGSNSPLHF,TGTGCCATCAGTTCCGGGACAGGGTCTAATTCACCCCTCCACTTT